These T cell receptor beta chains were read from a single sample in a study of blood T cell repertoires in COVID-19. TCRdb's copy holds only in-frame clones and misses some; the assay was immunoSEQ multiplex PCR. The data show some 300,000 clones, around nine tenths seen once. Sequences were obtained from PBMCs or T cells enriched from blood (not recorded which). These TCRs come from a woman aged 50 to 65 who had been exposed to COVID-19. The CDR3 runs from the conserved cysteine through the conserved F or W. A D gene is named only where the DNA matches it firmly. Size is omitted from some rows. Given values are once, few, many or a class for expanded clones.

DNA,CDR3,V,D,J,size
TGTGCCAGCAGTATCTACGGCGGCCCGAACACCGGGGAGCTGTTTTTT,CASSIYGGPNTGELFF,TRBV25-1,.,TRBJ2-2,.
TGCAGCGTTGAAGGACAGGGAGACGATACGCAGTATTTT,CSVEGQGDDTQYF,TRBV29-1,TRBD1,TRBJ2-3,.
TGCGCCAGCAGCTTGGACAGGGAAACTGAAGCTTTCTTT,CASSLDRETEAFF,TRBV5-1,.,TRBJ1-1,.
TGTGCCAGCGGGACAGGGGATCGTGATAATTCACCCCTCCACTTT,CASGTGDRDNSPLHF,TRBV5-8,TRBD1,TRBJ1-6,once
TGTGCCAGCAGTTACCCTGCCAGCGAGCAATGGCCCCAGCATTTT,CASSYPASEQWPQHF,TRBV6-2/TRBV6-3,.,TRBJ1-5,once
TGTGCCAGCCGACAGGACAGCTTTAAGGAGCAGTACTTC,CASRQDSFKEQYF,TRBV12-3/TRBV12-4,.,TRBJ2-7,.
TGTGCCAGCAAGTTACTGAGCTCTGGAAACACCATATATTTT,CASKLLSSGNTIYF,TRBV5-6,.,TRBJ1-3,.
TGTGCCAGCACCATGGACAGGAACACCGGGGAGCTGTTTTTT,CASTMDRNTGELFF,TRBV2,.,TRBJ2-2,.
TGCGCCAGCAGCGTGACAGGTTTAAATCCCTACGAGCAGTACTTC,CASSVTGLNPYEQYF,TRBV5-1,.,TRBJ2-7,.
TGTGCCAGTAGTACCGGGACAGTGCCCTATCAGCCCCAGCATTTT,CASSTGTVPYQPQHF,TRBV19,TRBD1,TRBJ1-5,.
TGTGCCATCAGTGCCGGACAGGGACATAGCAATCAGCCCCAGCATTTT,CAISAGQGHSNQPQHF,TRBV10-3,TRBD1,TRBJ1-5,.
TGTGCCAGCAGAATCGACTATGCAAGGTTTTTT,CASRIDYARFF,TRBV2,.,TRBJ1-4,.
TGTGCCAGTAGTATATTCTGGACAGGGGGCCACGAGCAGTACTTC,CASSIFWTGGHEQYF,TRBV19,TRBD1,TRBJ2-7,.
TGTGCCAGCAGCTTGGTTTCAGGGGAGGCTTTCTTT,CASSLVSGEAFF,TRBV5-4,.,TRBJ1-1,.
TGTGCCAGCAAAAGGACAGGCTCTGGAAACACCATATATTTT,CASKRTGSGNTIYF,TRBV27,TRBD1,TRBJ1-3,.
TGCAGTGCTAGTTTGGCCAGGGACGAGCAGTACTTC,CSASLARDEQYF,TRBV20-1,.,TRBJ2-7,few
TGTGCCAGCGGTCGCGGGGGTTACAATGAGCAGTTCTTC,CASGRGGYNEQFF,TRBV27,TRBD2,TRBJ2-1,.
TGTGCCAGCAGTGAATTGGCAGGGTGGGGTCAGCCCCAGCATTTT,CASSELAGWGQPQHF,TRBV2,.,TRBJ1-5,.
TGTGCCAGCAGCTTAGCAGGGGTGGAATATGGCTACACCTTC,CASSLAGVEYGYTF,TRBV7-9,.,TRBJ1-2,few
TGCGCCAGCAGCTTGGATGTGAGACAGAGCAATCAGCCCCAGCATTTT,CASSLDVRQSNQPQHF,TRBV5-1,.,TRBJ1-5,.
TGCGCCAGCAGCTCCCGACTAGCGGGGGGGCCCGATGAGCAGTTCTTC,CASSSRLAGGPDEQFF,TRBV5-1,TRBD2,TRBJ2-1,.
TGCAGCGCTAGCCGACGGGGGGACGATGAGCAGTTCTTC,CSASRRGDDEQFF,TRBV29-1,TRBD2,TRBJ2-1,.
TGTGCCAGCAGTTCCGTAGCGGGGCCACCGCCAAATTACGAGCAGTACTTC,CASSSVAGPPPNYEQYF,TRBV28,TRBD2,TRBJ2-7,.
TGTGCCAGCAGCTCCGCAGGGGAGGGGGATACGCAGTATTTT,CASSSAGEGDTQYF,TRBV11-3,.,TRBJ2-3,once
TGTGCCAGCAGTTATGGGAGAGGGCCCATCTACGAGCAGTACTTC,CASSYGRGPIYEQYF,TRBV6-5,.,TRBJ2-7,.
TGTGCCAGCAGCTTAGCTGGTTCCGCAGCCAGGGTTACTGAAGCTTTCTTT,CASSLAGSAARVTEAFF,TRBV7-6,.,TRBJ1-1,.
TGTGCCAGCAGTGACTCGAACAGGAGCGTCTATGGCTACACCTTC,CASSDSNRSVYGYTF,TRBV6-4,.,TRBJ1-2,.
TGTGCCAGCAGTTTACGGACAGGGAGTTCCTACGAGCAGTACTTC,CASSLRTGSSYEQYF,TRBV28,TRBD1,TRBJ2-7,.
TGTGCCAGCAGCCAAGCCCGGGGGGTAGCTAACTATGGCTACACCTTC,CASSQARGVANYGYTF,TRBV3-1/TRBV3-2,.,TRBJ1-2,.
TGTGCCAGCAGCCCAGGACAAAACTATGGCTACACCTTC,CASSPGQNYGYTF,TRBV16,.,TRBJ1-2,few
TGTGCCAGCAGCCCACAGGGGTTCTACAATGAGCAGTTCTTC,CASSPQGFYNEQFF,TRBV5-6,TRBD1,TRBJ2-1,.